This T cell receptor beta chain was sequenced for a study of blood T cell repertoires in COVID-19. For the study at large: T cells, B-cell-depleted T cells, or PBMCs supplied cDNA or gDNA.

This clone has just one count. One Seattle source followed patients from active infection through their disease course. Per the germline V gene, CDR1 is SGDLS and CDR2 is YYNGEE. V shed 0 bases and J shed 1 base, with 10 bases lying between them. The CDR3 is made up of 15 amino acids. Original analysis: It was from reference gene primer amplification that nucleated cell counts were estimated. The protocol was immunoSEQ multiplex PCR, while the TCRdb copy is restricted to in-frame clones and leaves out a portion. D and trimming were read from the DNA, whereas the V and J calls and clone size are those reported in that table. The data hold roughly 300,000 clones, with 75% to 95% observed a single time.

The clonotype comes from a woman aged 30 to 39 with COVID-19, enrolled during active disease. The V gene is TRBV9, the J gene TRBJ1-2, with D tentatively TRBD1 (6 bases). The sequenced sample was peripheral blood. Here the CDR3 DNA reads TGTGCCAGCAGCGTAGTCGGCAGGGGTAACTATGGCTACACCTTC. Protein sequence: CASSVVGRGNYGYTF.